This T cell receptor (beta chain) derives from a study of blood T cell repertoires in COVID-19. The germline V and J ends were trimmed by 7 bases and 4 bases, with 16 bases remaining between them. CDR1 ENHRY and CDR2 SYGVKD come from the germline V gene. This CDR3 spans 14 amino acids. The count of this clone is one. The Seattle patients joined while their infection was active and were tracked longitudinally afterward. Here immunoSEQ multiplex PCR was the method, and the copy in TCRdb shows in-frame clones only, minus some. This table holds 160,000 or so clones, 93% found once. This clonotype originated in a woman aged 60-75 years with COVID-19, enrolled during active disease. The V gene is TRBV10-3, the J gene TRBJ2-5, with D uncertain. The sample taken for sequencing was peripheral blood. The CDR3 spells CAINGDTAPETQYF. The CDR3 DNA is TGTGCCATCAACGGAGATACGGCACCAGAGACCCAGTACTTC.